What follows are 24 T cell receptor beta chains derived from one specimen sequenced in a study of blood T cells in healthy people across ages. PCR was performed a second time for about 6 to 12 cycles using a sample-barcoded 5' primer and a J-beta primer mix. TCRdb processed the 5' RACE reads anew with MiXCR; each CDR3 protein has one entry. This sample carries over 450,000 distinct CDR3 sequences, about 25% of them seen once, and the ten largest clones take approximately 10%. This sample also belongs to another study, concerning T cells of mothers and their children.

Sequenced material: blood. Receptors were obtained from a boy aged 5-17 years in good health.

This clonotype occurred a few times. This chain connects TRBV7-2 to TRBJ2-4; 9 bases line up with TRBD2. This CDR3 is 18 amino acids long. Trimming at V came to 5 bases and at J to 2 bases, leaving 13 bases not matched to a gene. Germline V gives CDR1 SGHTA, CDR2 FQGNSA. This CDR3 is CASSLLTLGLASKNIQYF. CDR3 bases: TGTGCCAGCAGCCTACTTACTCTGGGACTAGCATCCAAAAACATTCAGTACTTC.

This clonotype was observed a handful of times. The chain joins TRBV15 to TRBJ2-5; D remains ambiguous. CDR1 is LNHNV and CDR2 is YYDKDF in the germline V gene (reference sequence). V lost 2 bases to trimming and J lost 2 bases, with 12 bases between them. The CDR3 consists of 15 residues. In nucleotides, the CDR3 is TGTGCCACCAGCAGACGCCCGGGTTCACAAGAGACCCAGTACTTC. Translation gives CATSRRPGSQETQYF.

The V call is TRBV6-1, the J call TRBJ1-4; 7 nucleotides match TRBD1. V was pared by 4 bases and J by 5 bases, with 13 bases of the junction left unmatched. The CDR3 consists of 17 residues. Germline values: CDR1 MNHNS, CDR2 SASEGT. The CDR3 here is CASSVRVDRVGNEKLFF. The CDR3 DNA reads as TGTGCCAGCAGTGTGAGAGTAGACAGGGTGGGAAATGAAAAACTGTTTTTT.

CDR3 in amino acids: CASSLAGGFPDTQYF. CDR3 bases: TGTGCCAGCAGTTTGGCAGGGGGCTTTCCAGATACGCAGTATTTT. The genes are TRBV27 and TRBJ2-3; 8 nucleotides match TRBD1. The V and J ends lost 3 bases and 4 bases, in that order; junction bases with no gene match: 6. The germline V gene encodes CDR1 MNHEY and CDR2 SMNVEV (reference sequence). CDR3 length equals 15 residues.

This chain uses TRBV4-2 with TRBJ1-2, with D possibly matching TRBD1 (5 bases). The CDR3 is made up of 13 amino acids. V lost 5 bases and J 8 bases, leaving 15 bases between the germline ends. Germline values: CDR1 LGHNA, CDR2 YNFKEQ. CDR3 sequence: CASSLGGVPGYTF. Here the CDR3 DNA reads TGTGCCAGCAGCTTGGGAGGGGTCCCCGGCTACACCTTC.

This clonotype was detected only a few times. The V and J genes are TRBV3-1 and TRBJ2-5, with 12 bases aligning to TRBD2. Germline CDR1 is LGHDT and CDR2 is YNNKEL (reference sequence). There are 17 residues in the CDR3. The V and J ends lost 1 base and 11 bases, in that order; junction bases with no gene match: 14. CDR3 residues: CASSQGLAGGPGEEQYF. CDR3 bases: TGTGCCAGCAGCCAAGGGCTAGCGGGAGGGCCGGGGGAGGAGCAGTACTTC.

Many counts were recorded for this clonotype. CDR3 DNA: TGCGCCAGCAGCTTGGGACACGGGACACAGAACACCGGGGAGCTGTTTTTT. Translating it yields CASSLGHGTQNTGELFF. V is TRBV5-1 and J is TRBJ2-2, with D maybe TRBD1 (6 bases). The CDR3 extends over 17 amino acids. V dropped 0 bases and J dropped 1 base, with 13 bases sitting between them. CDR1 is SGHRS, CDR2 YFSETQ, per germline.

This chain links TRBV12-3 or TRBV12-4 with TRBJ1-2; D might be TRBD1 (5 bases). The V gene lost 5 bases and the J gene lost 3 bases, with 10 bases spanning the gap. The CDR3 covers 13 residues. In nucleotides, the CDR3 is TGTGCCAGCAGTGGGACTTCGGACTATGGCTACACCTTC. This codes for CASSGTSDYGYTF.

The rearrangement links TRBV4-3 to TRBJ2-6; D is undetermined. Germline CDR1 LGHNA, CDR2 YSLEER. This CDR3 is built from 15 residues. Deletions cut 1 base from V and 2 bases from J, with 6 bases between. CDR3 coding DNA: TGCGCCAGCAGCCAAGTTGGGGCTGGGGCCAACGTCCTGACTTTC. It yields the protein CASSQVGAGANVLTF.

This chain joins TRBV4-3 and TRBJ2-5, with TRBD1 as a possible D gene (5 bases). Germline V CDR1 and CDR2: LGHNA, YSLEER. The CDR3 length is 14 residues. With 4 bases removed from V and 5 bases from J, the gap between germline ends came to 14 bases. The CDR3 loop reads CASSPWVGRETQYF. CDR3 DNA sequence: TGCGCCAGCAGCCCCTGGGTGGGGCGGGAGACCCAGTACTTC.

This rearrangement joins TRBV20-1 to TRBJ2-7, with TRBD2 identical over 10 bases. The end of the DNA aligns better with TRBJ2-1, so the J call may be wrong. CDR1 and CDR2 from the germline V gene are DFQATT and SNEGSKA (reference sequence). The CDR3 contains 14 residues. Here the CDR3 reads CSAQAGGPRNEQFF. CDR3 DNA: TGCAGTGCCCAAGCGGGAGGGCCTAGAAATGAGCAGTTCTTC.

In its sample, this clonotype was seen a few times. This chain links TRBV5-6 with TRBJ1-4; 10 bases map to TRBD1. The CDR3 has 15 amino acids. Germline V gene lookup returns CDR1 SGHDT and CDR2 YYEEEE. With V trimmed by 2 bases and J by 7 bases, 5 bases remained unmatched. The CDR3 nucleotides are TGTGCCAGCAGCTTCACCGGGACAGGGGCTGAAAAACTGTTTTTT. Translating gives CASSFTGTGAEKLFF. The whole variable domain, remainder taken from reference TRBV5-6 and TRBJ1-4, is DAGVTQSPTHLIKTRGQQVTLRCSPKSGHDTVSWYQQALGQGPQFIFQYYEEEERQRGNFPDRFSGHQFPNYSSELNVNALLLGDSALYLCASSFTGTGAEKLFFGSGTQLSVL.

The genes are TRBV5-6 and TRBJ2-1, with D possibly being TRBD2 (5 bases). V was clipped by 4 bases and J by 3 bases, with 14 bases between them. CDR1 is SGHDT, CDR2 YYEEEE, per germline. The CDR3 has 15 amino acids. DNA for the CDR3: TGTGCCAGCAGCCTTGGAGGACGCTTCTACAATGAGCAGTTCTTC. This codes for CASSLGGRFYNEQFF.

V gene TRBV6-2 or TRBV6-3 combines with J gene TRBJ2-1; D unresolved. V was trimmed by 0 bases and J by 9 bases, leaving 9 bases between them. Germline-derived CDR1 and CDR2 are MNHEY and SVGEGT. The CDR3 has 13 amino acids. In DNA form, the CDR3 reads TGTGCCAGCAGTTACTCGCTAGAGATTGAGCAGTTCTTC. It specifies CASSYSLEIEQFF.

Note on this clonotype: This may be a read error, as it is one base from a much larger clone. The chain is built from TRBV7-2 and TRBJ2-7, with D perhaps matching TRBD1 or TRBD2 (5 bases each). Germline loops: CDR1 SGHTA, CDR2 FQGNSA. CDR3 size: 12 residues. The germline V and J ends were trimmed by 5 bases and 2 bases, with 7 bases remaining between them. The CDR3 bases are TGTGCCAGCAGCCGGGACGCCTACGAGCAGTACTTC. The encoded protein is CASSRDAYEQYF.

The chain uses TRBV28 and TRBJ2-1, with TRBD2 identical over 8 bases. The CDR3 contains 16 residues. The germline CDR1 and CDR2 sequences are MDHEN and SYDVKM. J was trimmed by 6 bases and V by 5 bases; bases with no gene match: 12. This CDR3 reads CASSLFTSGLSNEQFF. CDR3 nucleotides: TGTGCCAGCAGTCTATTTACTAGCGGTCTCAGCAATGAGCAGTTCTTC.

The table lists this clonotype with a few counts. This chain uses TRBV28 with TRBJ2-2, with a tentative D call TRBD1 (5 bases). Trimming took off 4 bases at V and 7 bases at J, with 22 bases between the two ends. This CDR3 region has 17 residues. CDR1 and CDR2 from the germline V gene are MDHEN and SYDVKM. The CDR3 DNA reads TGTGCCAGCAGTTCCTATCCCACAACTCAGGGAATCGGGGAGCTGTTTTTT. It translates to CASSSYPTTQGIGELFF.

This clonotype was seen a few times. The chain uses TRBV18 and TRBJ1-2; D gene unclear. V dropped 2 bases and J dropped 7 bases, with 11 bases sitting between them. The CDR3 has 13 amino acids. Germline V gene data show CDR1 as KGHSH and CDR2 as LQKENI. The CDR3 region is CASSPKEGRGYTF. The CDR3 bases are TGTGCCAGCTCACCAAAGGAGGGTCGTGGCTACACCTTC.

This clonotype has a handful of counts. This chain joins TRBV4-3 and TRBJ2-4, with D hard to call. Looked up from germline, CDR1 is LGHNA and CDR2 is YSLEER. With 0 bases removed from V and 8 bases from J, the gap between germline ends came to 14 bases. The CDR3 spans 15 residues. The chain's CDR3 is CASSQESNYGYIQYF. CDR3 nucleotides: TGCGCCAGCAGCCAAGAATCAAACTATGGATACATTCAGTACTTC.

The chain carries TRBV7-9 and TRBJ1-4; unclear D gene. The germline V gene encodes CDR1 SEHNR and CDR2 FQNEAQ (reference sequence). CDR3 size: 17 residues. Trimming took off 4 bases at V and 0 bases at J, with 15 bases between the two ends. The CDR3 coding sequence is TGTGCCAGCAGCTCCCCGGCCCTAGGCGCAACTAATGAAAAACTGTTTTTT. Protein product: CASSSPALGATNEKLFF.

This clonotype was found a few times. The chain joins TRBV12-3 or TRBV12-4 to TRBJ2-7; 12 nucleotides match TRBD2. The CDR3 contains 16 residues. V dropped 1 base and J dropped 2; count of bases not matched to a gene: 3. CDR3 sequence: CASSLGGTSGPYEQYF. CDR3 in DNA: TGTGCCAGCAGTTTAGGGGGGACTAGCGGGCCCTACGAGCAGTACTTC.

V gene TRBV5-6 combines with J gene TRBJ1-5; D is uncertain. Germline CDR1 and CDR2: SGHDT and YYEEEE. V lost 2 bases and J 7 bases, leaving 10 bases between the germline ends. The CDR3 is made up of 13 amino acids. CDR3 in DNA: TGTGCCAGCAGCTTCGGGGTAGGGCAGCCCCAGCATTTT. Encoded protein: CASSFGVGQPQHF.

A word on this clonotype: Compared with germline, one end of the junction differs, possibly owing to a read error. This chain connects TRBV7-9 to TRBJ2-7; a possible D gene is TRBD2 (5 bases). The germline CDR1 and CDR2 sequences are SEHNR and FQNEAQ (reference sequence). This CDR3 region has 14 residues. The CDR3 region is CANSRSRGSYEQYF. The CDR3 region has the DNA TGTGCCAACAGCCGCTCTCGGGGTTCCTACGAGCAGTACTTC.

V gene TRBV27 combines with J gene TRBJ1-6, with 8 bases that match TRBD1. V was clipped by 5 bases and J by 4 bases; unmatched bases: 4. The CDR3 runs 15 residues. In germline, CDR1 is MNHEY, CDR2 SMNVEV (reference sequence). DNA for the CDR3: TGTGCCAGCAGTACAGGACAGGGATATAATTCACCCCTCCACTTT. It specifies CASSTGQGYNSPLHF.